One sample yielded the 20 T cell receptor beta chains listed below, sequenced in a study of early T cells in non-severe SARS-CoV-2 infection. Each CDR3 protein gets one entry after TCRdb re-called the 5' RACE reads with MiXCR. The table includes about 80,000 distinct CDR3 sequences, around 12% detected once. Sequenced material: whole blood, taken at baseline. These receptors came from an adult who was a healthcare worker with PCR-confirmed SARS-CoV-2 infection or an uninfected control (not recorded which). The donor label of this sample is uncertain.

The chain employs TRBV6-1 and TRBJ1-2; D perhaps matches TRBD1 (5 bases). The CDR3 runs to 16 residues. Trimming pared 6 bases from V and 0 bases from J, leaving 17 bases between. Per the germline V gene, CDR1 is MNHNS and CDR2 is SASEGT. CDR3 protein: CASRTTDKITNYGYTF. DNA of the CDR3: TGTGCCAGCAGGACGACAGACAAGATAACTAACTATGGCTACACCTTC.

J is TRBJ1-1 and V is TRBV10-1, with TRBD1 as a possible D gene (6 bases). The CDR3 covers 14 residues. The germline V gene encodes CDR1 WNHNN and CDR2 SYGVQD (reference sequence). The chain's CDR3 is CGLPGGTMNTEAFF. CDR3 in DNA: TGCGGCCTCCCTGGGGGGACAATGAACACTGAAGCTTTCTTT.

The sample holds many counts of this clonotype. CDR3 sequence reads: CASSRETQYF. The CDR3 nucleotides read TGTGCCAGTAGTAGGGAGACCCAGTACTTC. The rearrangement links TRBV19 to TRBJ2-5; no firm D call. CDR1 is LNHDA, CDR2 SQIVND, per germline (reference sequence). The CDR3 is 10 residues long. Trimming removed 4 bases at V and 5 bases at J, with 2 bases between. Full variable domain (outside the CDR3, taken from reference TRBV19 and TRBJ2-5): DGGITQSPKYLFRKEGQNVTLSCEQNLNHDAMYWYRQDPGQGLRLIYYSQIVNDFQKGDIAEGYSVSREKKESFPLTVTSAQKNPTAFYLCASSRETQYFGPGTRLLVL.

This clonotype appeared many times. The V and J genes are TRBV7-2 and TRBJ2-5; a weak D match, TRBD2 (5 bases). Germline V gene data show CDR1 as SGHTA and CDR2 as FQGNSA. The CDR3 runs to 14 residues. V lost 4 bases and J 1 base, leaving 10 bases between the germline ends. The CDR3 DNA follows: TGTGCCAGCAGCTCCAGAGCGGTCCAAGAGACCCAGTACTTC. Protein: CASSSRAVQETQYF. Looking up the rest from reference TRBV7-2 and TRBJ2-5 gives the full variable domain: GAGVSQSPSNKVTEKGKDVELRCDPISGHTALYWYRQSLGQGLEFLIYFQGNSAPDKSGLPSDRFSAERTGGSVSTLTIQRTQQEDSAVYLCASSSRAVQETQYFGPGTRLLVL.

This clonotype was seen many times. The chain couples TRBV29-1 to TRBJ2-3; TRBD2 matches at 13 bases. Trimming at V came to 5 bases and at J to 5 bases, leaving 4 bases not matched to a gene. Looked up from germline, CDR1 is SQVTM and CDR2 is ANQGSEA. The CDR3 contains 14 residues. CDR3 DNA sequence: TGCAGCGTTCGTGGACTAGCGGGAGTAGATACGCAGTATTTT. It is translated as CSVRGLAGVDTQYF.

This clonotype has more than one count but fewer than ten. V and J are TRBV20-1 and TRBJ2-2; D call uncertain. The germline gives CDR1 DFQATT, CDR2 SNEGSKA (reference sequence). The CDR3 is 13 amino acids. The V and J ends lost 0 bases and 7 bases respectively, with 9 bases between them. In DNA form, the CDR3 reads TGCAGTGCTAGAGATTTTTCGGGCGGGGAGCTGTTTTTT. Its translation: CSARDFSGGELFF.

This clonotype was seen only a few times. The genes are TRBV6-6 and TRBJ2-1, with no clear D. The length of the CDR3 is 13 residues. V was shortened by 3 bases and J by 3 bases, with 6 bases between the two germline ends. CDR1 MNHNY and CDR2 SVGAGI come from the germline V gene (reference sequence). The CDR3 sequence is CASSYLDYNEQFF. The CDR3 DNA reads TGTGCCAGCAGTTATTTAGACTACAATGAGCAGTTCTTC.

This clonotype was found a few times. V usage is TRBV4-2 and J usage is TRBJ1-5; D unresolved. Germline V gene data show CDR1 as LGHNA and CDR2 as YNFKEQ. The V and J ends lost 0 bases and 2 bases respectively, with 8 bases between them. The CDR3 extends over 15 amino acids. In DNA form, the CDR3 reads TGTGCCAGCAGCCAAGATCATGGCGGCAATCAGCCCCAGCATTTT. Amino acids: CASSQDHGGNQPQHF.

CDR3 sequence reads: CASSPPGLRNEQFF. The CDR3 DNA reads as TGTGCCAGCAGCCCCCCAGGGCTAAGAAATGAGCAGTTCTTC. The gene calls are TRBV3-1 and TRBJ2-1; TRBD1 might be the D (5 bases). V lost 4 bases and J lost 7, with 14 bases in between. The CDR3 sequence is 14 residues long. The germline V gene has CDR1 LGHDT and CDR2 YNNKEL (reference sequence).

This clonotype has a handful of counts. For the CDR3, the DNA is TGTGCCAGCAGCCCCCGGATGGACGGGGGGGCCGCGTATGAGCAGTTCTTC. Protein sequence: CASSPRMDGGAAYEQFF. The chain combines TRBV7-9 with TRBJ2-1, with 8 bases aligning to TRBD2. This CDR3 has 17 amino acids. From germline, CDR1 is SEHNR and CDR2 FQNEAQ (reference sequence). The V segment lost 5 bases and the J segment 8 bases; nucleotides outside the gene matches: 17.

In DNA form, the CDR3 reads TGTGCCAGTAGTCTACTAGCGGGAGAGAAGCAGTTCTTC. Its protein product is CASSLLAGEKQFF. This chain joins TRBV19 and TRBJ2-1; 11 nucleotides align to TRBD2. J gave up 11 bases and V 5 bases, and 5 bases lay outside the gene matches. This CDR3 is 13 amino acids long. CDR1 LNHDA and CDR2 SQIVND come from the germline V gene (reference sequence).

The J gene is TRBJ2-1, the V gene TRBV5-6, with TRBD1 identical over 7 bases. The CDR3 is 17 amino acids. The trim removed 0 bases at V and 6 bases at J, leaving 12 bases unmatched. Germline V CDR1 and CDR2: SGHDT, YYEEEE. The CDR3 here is CASSLEVRDRALNEQFF. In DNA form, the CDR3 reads TGTGCCAGCAGCTTGGAAGTTCGAGACAGGGCCCTCAATGAGCAGTTCTTC. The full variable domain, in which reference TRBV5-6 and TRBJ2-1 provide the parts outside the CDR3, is DAGVTQSPTHLIKTRGQQVTLRCSPKSGHDTVSWYQQALGQGPQFIFQYYEEEERQRGNFPDRFSGHQFPNYSSELNVNALLLGDSALYLCASSLEVRDRALNEQFFGPGTRLTVL.

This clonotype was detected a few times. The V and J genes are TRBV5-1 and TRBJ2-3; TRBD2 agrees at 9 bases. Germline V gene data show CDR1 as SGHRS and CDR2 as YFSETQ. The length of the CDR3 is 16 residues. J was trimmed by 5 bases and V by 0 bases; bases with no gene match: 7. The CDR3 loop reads CASSLDSGGREDTQYF. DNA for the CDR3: TGCGCCAGCAGCTTGGATAGCGGGGGCCGGGAAGATACGCAGTATTTT.

The chain's CDR3 is CASSLRWGLYEQFF. CDR3 sequence (DNA): TGTGCCAGCAGCCTCCGATGGGGCCTCTATGAGCAGTTCTTC. V gene TRBV7-6 combines with J gene TRBJ2-1; weak D call: TRBD1 (5 bases). Trimming took 5 bases from V and 8 from J, leaving 16 bases between them. CDR1 and CDR2 from the germline V gene are SGHVS and FNYEAQ. The length of the CDR3 is 14 residues. The full variable domain, completed using reference TRBV7-6 and TRBJ2-1, is GAGVSQSPRYKVTKRGQDVALRCDPISGHVSLYWYRQALGQGPEFLTYFNYEAQQDKSGLPNDRFSAERPEGSISTLTIQRTEQRDSAMYRCASSLRWGLYEQFFGPGTRLTVL.

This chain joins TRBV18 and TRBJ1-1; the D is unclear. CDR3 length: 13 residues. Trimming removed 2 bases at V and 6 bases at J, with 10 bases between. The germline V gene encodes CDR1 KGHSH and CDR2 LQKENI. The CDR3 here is CASSPEVGAEAFF. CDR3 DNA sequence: TGTGCCAGCTCACCAGAGGTAGGTGCTGAAGCTTTCTTT.

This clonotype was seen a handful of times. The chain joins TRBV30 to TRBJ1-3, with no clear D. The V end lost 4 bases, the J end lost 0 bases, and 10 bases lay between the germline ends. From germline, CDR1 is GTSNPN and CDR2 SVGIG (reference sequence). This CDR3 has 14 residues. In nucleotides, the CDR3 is TGTGCCTGGAATACGGAAGCCTCTGGAAACACCATATATTTT. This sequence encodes CAWNTEASGNTIYF. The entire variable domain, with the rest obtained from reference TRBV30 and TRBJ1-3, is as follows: SQTIHQWPATLVQPVGSPLSLECTVEGTSNPNLYWYRQAAGRGLQLLFYSVGIGQISSEVPQNLSASRPQDRQFILSSKKLLLSDSGFYLCAWNTEASGNTIYFGEGSWLTVV.

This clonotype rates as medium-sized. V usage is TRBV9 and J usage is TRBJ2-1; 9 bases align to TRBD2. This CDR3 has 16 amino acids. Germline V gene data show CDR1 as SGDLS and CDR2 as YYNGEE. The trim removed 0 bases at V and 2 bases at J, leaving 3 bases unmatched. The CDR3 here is CASSVDPSGTYNEQFF. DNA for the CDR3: TGTGCCAGCAGCGTAGACCCTAGCGGGACCTACAATGAGCAGTTCTTC.

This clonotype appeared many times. The CDR3 spells CSASGGEYETQYF. The CDR3 DNA is TGCAGTGCTAGCGGGGGGGAGTATGAGACCCAGTACTTC. V gene TRBV20-1 combines with J gene TRBJ2-5; 8 bases are a match to TRBD2. CDR3 length: 13 amino acids. J lost 5 bases, V lost 3 bases, and 5 bases had no gene match. The germline V gene has CDR1 DFQATT and CDR2 SNEGSKA (reference sequence).

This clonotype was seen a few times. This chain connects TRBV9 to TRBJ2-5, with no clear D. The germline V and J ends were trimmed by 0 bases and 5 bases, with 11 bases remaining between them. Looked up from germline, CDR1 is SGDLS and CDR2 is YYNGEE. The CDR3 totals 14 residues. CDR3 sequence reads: CASSVAGISETQYF. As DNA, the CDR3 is TGTGCCAGCAGCGTAGCTGGCATTTCCGAGACCCAGTACTTC.

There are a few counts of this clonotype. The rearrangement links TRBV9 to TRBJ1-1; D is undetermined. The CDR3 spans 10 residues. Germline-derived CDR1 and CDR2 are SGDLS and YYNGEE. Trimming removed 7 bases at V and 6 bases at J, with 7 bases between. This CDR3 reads CASSEAEAFF. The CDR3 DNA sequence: TGTGCCAGCTCGGAGGCTGAAGCTTTCTTT.